This section outlines one TCR beta chain sequence together with its context. This clonotype was observed a handful of times. Its specific antigen is unknown. No much larger clonotype is one base removed from it; base qualities were not supplied. Library construction relied on 5' RACE. Sequencing was carried out with an Illumina HiSeq 2500. A second roughly 7 to 11 cycle PCR used a sample-barcoded 5' primer and a J-beta primer mix. A unique molecular identifier was introduced onto each TCR beta cDNA molecule by a template-switch 5' adaptor carrying 12 random nucleotides. Each sample yielded at least 3 million CDR3-containing paired-end reads. First-strand cDNA was synthesized from all RNA with the Mint cDNA synthesis kit, primed by a TRBC-specific oligonucleotide. Following uracil-DNA glycosylase treatment, all cDNA underwent a first 18-cycle PCR with the universal primers M1SS and BC2_uni_R. In the authors' own workflow: For normalization, 1 million high-quality reads were randomly selected from each sample, with every read carrying a distinct molecular identifier. Reads sharing molecular identifiers were discarded rather than binned into consensus sequences. MiTCR, run with a Q25 quality threshold and the strictest error-elimination algorithm, handled CDR3 identification, clonotype clustering and error correction. A nonparametric unseen species model using Euler transformation provided a lower-bound estimate of total TCR beta diversity. Starting from the raw public reads, TCRdb applied fastp trimming at Q25, assembled clones with MiXCR and retained in-frame beta chains. One record per CDR3 amino acid sequence lists the most common genes and DNA. These V and J calls are TCRdb output, not the study's own analysis. Here the sample has 350,000 to 450,000 distinct CDR3 sequences; approximately 52% occur a single time. The leading ten clones occupy over 40% of the sample.

Donors were roughly 40 systemically healthy Caucasian individuals from Russia aged roughly 6 to 90 years. Each donor gave approximately 9.3 milliliters of peripheral blood, collected into EDTA-treated Vacutainer tubes. PBMCs were isolated by Ficoll-Paque density-gradient centrifugation, with at least 6 million obtained per sample. Trizol reagent was used to extract total RNA from PBMCs, with at least 6 micrograms per sample. For every donor, flow cytometry on a PBMC aliquot measured the percentage of naive CD45RAhigh/CD27high T cells. The data were taken from a study of blood T cells in healthy people across ages (dated by TCRdb to the mid-2010s). At the level of the whole study: In model experiments, roughly one uniquely barcoded TCR beta cDNA molecule per two T cells was captured by template switching. Using deep sequencing normalized with unique cDNA molecular identifiers, the study measured how TCR beta repertoire diversity changes with age. The donors were divided into four age groups: young (average around 16 years), middle-aged (roughly 40), aged (about 62) and long-lived (82). Using the same blood draw, the study looked at two additional independent replicas of 1 million unique cDNA reads for two donors, one aged 18 to 30 and the other aged 80 or older. Donors of different ages were randomly distributed across sequencing lanes to avoid experimental bias. The investigation overall reported the following: The percentage of naive T cells measured by flow cytometry correlated strongly with observed TCR beta diversity. Because the CMV infection status of the donors was unknown, age-related changes in expanded clonotypes may potentially have been confounded. Compared with the aged group, the long-lived group had more naive CD4+ T cells, fewer expanded clones and increased TCR diversity, suggesting age selection. Observed TCR beta diversity per million T cells fell roughly linearly with age, and a significant reduction was already apparent by age around 40. Total diversity estimates from one million sequenced T cells were considered lower bounds and underestimates. Since profiling was done on bulk unsorted PBMCs, naive and antigen-experienced compartments could not be conclusively compared.

The CDR3 covers 15 residues, taking in both the cysteine and the phenylalanine. Only the CDR3 part of the read is kept: 45 bases, read in frame from the first base. The V end loses 0 bases and the J end loses 5 bases, and a stretch of 13 bases separates them. Based on the germline V gene, the CDR1 and CDR2 sequences are SGHTA and FQGNSA. The sample taken for sequencing was blood. This sequence was found in a man between 60 and 70 years old in good health. Recombination connected TRBV7-2 to TRBJ1-1; the D gene is perhaps TRBD1, on 5 matching bases. The DNA sequence is TGTGCCAGCAGCTTAGCGGAGGGGTTGGGAACTGAAGCTTTCTTT. It translates as CASSLAEGLGTEAFF.